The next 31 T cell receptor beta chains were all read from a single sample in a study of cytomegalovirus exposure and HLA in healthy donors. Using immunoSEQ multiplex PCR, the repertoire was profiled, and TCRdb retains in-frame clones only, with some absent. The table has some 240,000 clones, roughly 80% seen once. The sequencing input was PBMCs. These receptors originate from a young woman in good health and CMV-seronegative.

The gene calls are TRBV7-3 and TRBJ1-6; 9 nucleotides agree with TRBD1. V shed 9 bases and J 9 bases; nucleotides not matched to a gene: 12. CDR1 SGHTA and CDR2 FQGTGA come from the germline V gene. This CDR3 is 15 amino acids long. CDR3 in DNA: TGTGCCAGTACCGTTAGGACAGGGGTGAGTTCACCCCTCCACTTT. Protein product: CASTVRTGVSSPLHF.

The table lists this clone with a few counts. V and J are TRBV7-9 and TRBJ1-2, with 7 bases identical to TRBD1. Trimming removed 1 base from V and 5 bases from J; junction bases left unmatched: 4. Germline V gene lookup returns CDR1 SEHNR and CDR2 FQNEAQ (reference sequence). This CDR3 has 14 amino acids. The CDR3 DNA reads TGTGCCAGCAGCTTAGAGGCCAGGGGGTATGGCTACACCTTC. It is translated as CASSLEARGYGYTF.

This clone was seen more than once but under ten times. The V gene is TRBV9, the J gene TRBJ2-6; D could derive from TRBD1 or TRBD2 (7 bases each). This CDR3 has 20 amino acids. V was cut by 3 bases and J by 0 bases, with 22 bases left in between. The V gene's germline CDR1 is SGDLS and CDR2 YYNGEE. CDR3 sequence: CASSARGSGTVTSGANVLTF. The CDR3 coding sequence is TGTGCCAGCAGCGCGAGGGGGAGCGGGACAGTCACCTCTGGGGCCAACGTCCTGACTTTC.

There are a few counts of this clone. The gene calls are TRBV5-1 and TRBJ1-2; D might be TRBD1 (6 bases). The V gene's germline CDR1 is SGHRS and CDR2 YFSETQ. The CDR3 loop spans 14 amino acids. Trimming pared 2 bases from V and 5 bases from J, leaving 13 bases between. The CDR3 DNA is TGCGCCAGCAGCTTACAGGACAGCCGATATGGCTACACCTTC. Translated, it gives CASSLQDSRYGYTF.

The CDR3 sequence is CASSWDRGTQGNTIYF. CDR3 in DNA: TGTGCCAGCAGTTGGGACAGGGGAACCCAAGGAAACACCATATATTTT. The chain carries TRBV27 and TRBJ1-3; 10 nucleotides agree with TRBD1. Unmatched junction bases numbered 7, after V lost 4 bases and J lost 4 bases. Germline V gives CDR1 MNHEY, CDR2 SMNVEV (reference sequence). This CDR3 is 16 amino acids long.

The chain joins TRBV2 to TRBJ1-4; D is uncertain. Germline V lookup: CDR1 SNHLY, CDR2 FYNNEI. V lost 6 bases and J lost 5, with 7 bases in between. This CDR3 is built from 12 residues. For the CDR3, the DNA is TGTGCCAGCAGGCAGTACAATGAAAAACTGTTTTTT. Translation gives CASRQYNEKLFF.

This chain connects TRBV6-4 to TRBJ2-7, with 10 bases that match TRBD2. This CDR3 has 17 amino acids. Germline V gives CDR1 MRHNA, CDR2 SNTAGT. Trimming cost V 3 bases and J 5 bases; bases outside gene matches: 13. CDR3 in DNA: TGTGCCAGCAGTGAGATAGCGGGAGGATATGAGGTCCACGAGCAGTACTTC. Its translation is CASSEIAGGYEVHEQYF.

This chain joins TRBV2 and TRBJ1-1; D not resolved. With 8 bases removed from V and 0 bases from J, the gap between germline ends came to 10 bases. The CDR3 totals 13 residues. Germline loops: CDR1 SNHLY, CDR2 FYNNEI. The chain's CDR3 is CASQRNMNTEAFF. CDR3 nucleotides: TGTGCCAGCCAGAGAAACATGAACACTGAAGCTTTCTTT. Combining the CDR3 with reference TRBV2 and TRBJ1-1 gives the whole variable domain EPEVTQTPSHQVTQMGQEVILRCVPISNHLYFYWYRQILGQKVEFLVSFYNNEISEKSEIFDDQFSVERPDGSNFTLKIRSTKLEDSAMYFCASQRNMNTEAFFGQGTRLTVV.

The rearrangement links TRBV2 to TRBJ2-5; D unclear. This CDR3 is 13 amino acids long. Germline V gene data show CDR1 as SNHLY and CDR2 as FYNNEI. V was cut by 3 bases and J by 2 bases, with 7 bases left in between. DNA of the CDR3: TGTGCCAGCAGTGACGGGCTACAAGAGACCCAGTACTTC. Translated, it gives CASSDGLQETQYF.

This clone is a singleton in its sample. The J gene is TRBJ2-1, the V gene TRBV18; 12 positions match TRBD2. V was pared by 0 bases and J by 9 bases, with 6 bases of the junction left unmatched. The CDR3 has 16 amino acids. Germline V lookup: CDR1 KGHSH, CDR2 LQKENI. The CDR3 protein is CASSPPTASGRGEQFF. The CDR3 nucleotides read TGTGCCAGCTCACCACCGACGGCTAGCGGGAGGGGTGAGCAGTTCTTC.

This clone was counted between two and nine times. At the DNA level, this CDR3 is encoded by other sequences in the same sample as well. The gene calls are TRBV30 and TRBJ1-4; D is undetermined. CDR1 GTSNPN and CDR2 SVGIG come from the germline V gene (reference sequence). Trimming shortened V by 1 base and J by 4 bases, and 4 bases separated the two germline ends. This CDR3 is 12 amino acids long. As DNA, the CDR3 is TGTGCCTGGAGTGACAGTAATGAAAAACTGTTTTTT. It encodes CAWSDSNEKLFF.

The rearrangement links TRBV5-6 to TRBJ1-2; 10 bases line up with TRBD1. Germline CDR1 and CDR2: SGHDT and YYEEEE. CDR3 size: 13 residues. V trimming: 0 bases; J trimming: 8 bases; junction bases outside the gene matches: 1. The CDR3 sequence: CASSLGQGAGYTF. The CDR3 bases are TGTGCCAGCAGCTTGGGACAGGGGGCGGGCTACACCTTC.

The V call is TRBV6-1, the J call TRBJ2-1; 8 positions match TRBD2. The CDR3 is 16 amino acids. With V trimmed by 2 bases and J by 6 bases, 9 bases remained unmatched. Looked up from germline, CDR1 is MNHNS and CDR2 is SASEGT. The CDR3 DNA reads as TGTGCCAGCAGTGAACCCAGCGGGAGAAGCCCCAATGAGCAGTTCTTC. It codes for CASSEPSGRSPNEQFF.

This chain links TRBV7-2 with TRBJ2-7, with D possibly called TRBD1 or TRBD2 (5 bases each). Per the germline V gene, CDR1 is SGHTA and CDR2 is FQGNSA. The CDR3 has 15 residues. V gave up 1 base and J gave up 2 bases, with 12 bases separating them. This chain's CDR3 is CASSLVGTVAYEQYF. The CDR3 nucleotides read TGTGCCAGCAGCTTAGTTGGGACCGTAGCCTACGAGCAGTACTTC. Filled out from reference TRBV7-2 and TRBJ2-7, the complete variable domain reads GAGVSQSPSNKVTEKGKDVELRCDPISGHTALYWYRQSLGQGLEFLIYFQGNSAPDKSGLPSDRFSAERTGGSVSTLTIQRTQQEDSAVYLCASSLVGTVAYEQYFGPGTRLTVT.

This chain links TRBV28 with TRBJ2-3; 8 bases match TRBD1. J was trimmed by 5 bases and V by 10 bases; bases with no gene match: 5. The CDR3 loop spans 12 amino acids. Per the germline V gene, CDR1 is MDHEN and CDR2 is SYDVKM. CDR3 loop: CAIAGGEDTQYF. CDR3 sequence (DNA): TGTGCCATCGCAGGGGGCGAAGATACGCAGTATTTT.

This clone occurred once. The CDR3 spells CASSIGGSKGEQYF. CDR3 DNA: TGTGCCAGCAGTATCGGCGGGAGTAAAGGCGAGCAGTACTTC. V gene TRBV11-2 combines with J gene TRBJ2-7; 7 nucleotides align to TRBD2. V dropped 6 bases and J dropped 6; count of bases not matched to a gene: 11. Germline CDR1 SGHAT, CDR2 FQNNGV. This CDR3 contains 14 residues.

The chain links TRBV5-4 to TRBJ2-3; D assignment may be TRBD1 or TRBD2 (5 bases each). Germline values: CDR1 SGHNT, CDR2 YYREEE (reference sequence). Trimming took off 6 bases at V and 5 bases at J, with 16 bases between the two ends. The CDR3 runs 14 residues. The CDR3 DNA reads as TGTGCCAGCACCGACCGAGGGGCCGGAGATACGCAGTATTTT. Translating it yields CASTDRGAGDTQYF.

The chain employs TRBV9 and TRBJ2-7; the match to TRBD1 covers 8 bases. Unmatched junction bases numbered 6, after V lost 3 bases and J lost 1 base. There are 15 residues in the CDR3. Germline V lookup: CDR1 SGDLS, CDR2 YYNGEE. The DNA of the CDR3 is TGTGCCAGCAGCGCCGGGACAGGTTGGTCCTACGAGCAGTACTTC. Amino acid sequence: CASSAGTGWSYEQYF.

The CDR3, as DNA: TGTGCCTGGGCAGACGGCCTGGGCTACGAGCAGTACTTC. Amino acids: CAWADGLGYEQYF. The chain employs TRBV30 and TRBJ2-7; D is unresolved. The CDR3 is made up of 13 amino acids. The germline gives CDR1 GTSNPN, CDR2 SVGIG (reference sequence). Trimming removed 5 bases from V and 3 bases from J, with 14 bases in between.

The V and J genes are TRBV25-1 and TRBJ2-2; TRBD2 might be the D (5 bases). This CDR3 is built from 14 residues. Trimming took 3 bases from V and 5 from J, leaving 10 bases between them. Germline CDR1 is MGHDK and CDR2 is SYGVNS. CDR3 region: CASSEDSETGELFF. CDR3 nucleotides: TGTGCCAGCAGTGAGGATAGCGAAACCGGGGAGCTGTTTTTT.

CDR3 sequence (DNA): TGTGCCAGTGGAGGGGGCGACTATGGCTACACCTTC. It specifies CASGGGDYGYTF. This sequence joins TRBV19 and TRBJ1-2; 7 nucleotides agree with TRBD1. Trimming at V came to 8 bases and at J to 3 bases, leaving 3 bases not matched to a gene. CDR3 length: 12 residues. Germline CDR1 is LNHDA and CDR2 is SQIVND (reference sequence).

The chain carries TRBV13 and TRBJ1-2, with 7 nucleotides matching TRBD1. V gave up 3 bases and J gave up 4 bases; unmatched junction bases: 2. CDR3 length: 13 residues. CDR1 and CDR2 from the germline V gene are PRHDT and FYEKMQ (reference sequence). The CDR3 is CASSLGQTYGYTF. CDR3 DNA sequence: TGTGCCAGCAGCTTGGGACAGACCTATGGCTACACCTTC.

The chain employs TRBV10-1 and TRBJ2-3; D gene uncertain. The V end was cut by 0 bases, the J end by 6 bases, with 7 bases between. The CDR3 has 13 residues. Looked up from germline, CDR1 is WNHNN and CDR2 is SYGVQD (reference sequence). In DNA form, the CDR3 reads TGCGCCAGCAGTGAGTCGGTCAAGGATACGCAGTATTTT. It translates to CASSESVKDTQYF.

CDR3 nucleotides: TGCAGCGTCCGCTCGGGAGGCATGAACACTGAAGCTTTCTTT. Protein: CSVRSGGMNTEAFF. The rearrangement uses TRBV29-1 and TRBJ1-1; D is undetermined. CDR1 and CDR2 (germline): SQVTM, ANQGSEA. This CDR3 has 14 residues. Trimming stripped 6 bases from V and 0 bases from J, with 14 bases between.

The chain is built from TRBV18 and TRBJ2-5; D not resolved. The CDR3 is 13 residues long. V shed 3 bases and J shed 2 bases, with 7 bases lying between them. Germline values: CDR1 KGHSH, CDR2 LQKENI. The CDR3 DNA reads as TGTGCCAGCTCACCGTCCTTACAAGAGACCCAGTACTTC. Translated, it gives CASSPSLQETQYF.

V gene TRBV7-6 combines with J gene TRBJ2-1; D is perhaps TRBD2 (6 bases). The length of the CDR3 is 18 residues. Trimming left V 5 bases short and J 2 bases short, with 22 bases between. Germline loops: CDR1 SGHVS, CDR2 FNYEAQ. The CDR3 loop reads CASSADRVSGSPYNEQFF. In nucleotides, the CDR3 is TGTGCCAGCAGCGCCGACAGAGTTAGCGGAAGCCCCTACAATGAGCAGTTCTTC.

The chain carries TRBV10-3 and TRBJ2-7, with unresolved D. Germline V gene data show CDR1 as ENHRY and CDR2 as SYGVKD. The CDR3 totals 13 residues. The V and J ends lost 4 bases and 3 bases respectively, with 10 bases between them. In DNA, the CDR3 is TGTGCCATCAGTGGTGGAGTAGTCTACGAGCAGTACTTC. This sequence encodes CAISGGVVYEQYF.

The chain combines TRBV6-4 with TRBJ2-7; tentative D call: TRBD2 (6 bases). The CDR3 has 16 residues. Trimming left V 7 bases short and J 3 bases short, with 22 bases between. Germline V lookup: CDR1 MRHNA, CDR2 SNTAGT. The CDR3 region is CASNGAGAPQNYEQYF. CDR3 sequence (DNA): TGTGCCAGCAATGGAGCGGGTGCCCCTCAAAACTACGAGCAGTACTTC.

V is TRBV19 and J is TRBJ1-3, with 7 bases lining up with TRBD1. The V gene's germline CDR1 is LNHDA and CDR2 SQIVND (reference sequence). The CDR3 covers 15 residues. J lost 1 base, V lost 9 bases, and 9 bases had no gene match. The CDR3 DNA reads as TGTGCCAGCTGGACAGGCCGAGGGTCTGGAAACACCATATATTTT. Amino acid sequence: CASWTGRGSGNTIYF.

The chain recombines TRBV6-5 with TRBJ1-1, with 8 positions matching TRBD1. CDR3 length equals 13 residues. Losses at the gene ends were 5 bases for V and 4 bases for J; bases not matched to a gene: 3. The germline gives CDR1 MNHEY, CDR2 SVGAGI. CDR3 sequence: CASSKTGATEAFF. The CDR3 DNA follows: TGTGCCAGCAGTAAGACAGGGGCCACTGAAGCTTTCTTT.

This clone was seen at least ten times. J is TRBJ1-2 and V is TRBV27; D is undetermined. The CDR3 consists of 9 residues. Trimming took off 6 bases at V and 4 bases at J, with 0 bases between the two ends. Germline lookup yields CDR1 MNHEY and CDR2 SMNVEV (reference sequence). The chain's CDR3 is CASSYGYTF. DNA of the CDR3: TGTGCCAGCAGCTATGGCTACACCTTC.